This TCR beta chain was documented in a study of T-cell reconstitution after alpha-beta-depleted transplantation in children. Comments on this clonotype: What it binds is not known.

Construction of the TCRbeta library involved unique molecular identifiers. TCRdb processed the PCR reads anew with MiXCR; each CDR3 protein has one entry. The data show around 450,000 distinct CDR3 sequences, with 15% to 20% seen just once and roughly 29% held by the top ten. There are 13 residues in the CDR3. CDR1 LGHDT and CDR2 YNNKEL come from the germline V gene (reference sequence). Trimming took 4 bases from V and 5 from J, leaving 8 bases between them. Study observations and caveats: Reported findings indicate that, about two months after transplant, alpha-beta T cells came from several hundred expanded clones, which were derived from non-depleted graft cells. Counts and diversity of T cells one year after transplant came mostly from newly produced T cells. The high TCRbeta diversity at day 60 in some patients came from surviving recipient T cells and thymic progenitors.

V is TRBV3-1 and J is TRBJ2-2; D ambiguous. Sequences were derived from PBMCs, mostly from graft donor cells, sampled 360 days after TCRalphabeta/CD19-depleted stem cell transplant. This clonotype was sampled from a boy under two years old who had a stem cell transplant for Wiskott-Aldrich syndrome, so the T cells may come from the graft donor. This chain's CDR3 is CASSPYSTGELFF. CDR3 in DNA: TGTGCCAGCAGCCCTTACAGTACCGGGGAGCTGTTTTTT.